This is a list of T cell receptor beta chains from one sample in a study of blood T cell repertoires in COVID-19. Assay used: immunoSEQ multiplex PCR; TCRdb lists only in-frame clones, some missing. Of 150,000 to 200,000 clones in the sample, approximately 85% were seen once. The sample taken for sequencing was peripheral blood. The receptors derive from an elderly woman with acute or convalescent COVID-19. Both conserved end residues are part of each CDR3.

j_call	v_call	cdr3_aa
TRBJ2-6	TRBV7-9	CASSLRTGGANVLTF
TRBJ1-1	TRBV7-9	CASSSGTRAFF
TRBJ1-1	TRBV6-5	CASRGFMNTEAFF
TRBJ1-2	TRBV5-1	CASSLQTGTVLIYGYTF
TRBJ2-5	TRBV4-1	CASSTIAGGPPLETQYF
TRBJ2-3	TRBV7-9	CASSLAVGSGGNTQYF
TRBJ1-1	TRBV6-6	CASNPTENTEAFF
TRBJ2-5	TRBV5-4	CASRHALGPQETQYF
TRBJ1-2	TRBV6-4	CASRQGENYGYTF
TRBJ2-7	TRBV29-1	CGFSGEAYEQYF
TRBJ1-2	TRBV19	CASSAPGTAFSYGYTF
TRBJ1-2	TRBV9	CASRRVGGSGYGYTF
TRBJ2-5	TRBV18	CASSPPSIQETQYF
TRBJ2-7	TRBV25-1	CASSGSGATYEQYF
TRBJ1-1	TRBV19	CASSIGQATEAFF
TRBJ2-2	TRBV21-1	CASSGPGQGGTGELFF
TRBJ2-1	TRBV4-2	CASSQEGLAASSYNEQFF